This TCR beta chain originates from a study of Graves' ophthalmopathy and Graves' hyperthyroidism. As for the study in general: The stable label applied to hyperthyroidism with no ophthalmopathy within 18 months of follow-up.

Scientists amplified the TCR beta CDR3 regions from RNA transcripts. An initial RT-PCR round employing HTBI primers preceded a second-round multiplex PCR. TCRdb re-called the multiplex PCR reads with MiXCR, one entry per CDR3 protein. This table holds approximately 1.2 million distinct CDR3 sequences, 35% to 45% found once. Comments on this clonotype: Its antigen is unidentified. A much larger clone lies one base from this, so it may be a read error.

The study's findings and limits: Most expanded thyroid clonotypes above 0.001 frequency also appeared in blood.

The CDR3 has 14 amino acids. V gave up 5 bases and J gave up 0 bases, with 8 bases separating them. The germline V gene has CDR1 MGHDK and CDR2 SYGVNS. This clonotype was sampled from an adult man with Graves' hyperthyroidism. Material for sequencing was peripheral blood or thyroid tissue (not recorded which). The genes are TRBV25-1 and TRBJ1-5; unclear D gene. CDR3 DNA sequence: TGTGCCAGCAGTTTCAAGGATAGCAATCAGCCCCAGCATTTT. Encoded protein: CASSFKDSNQPQHF.